This T cell receptor beta chain was recorded in a study of blood T cell repertoires in COVID-19. In the study overall: Whether acute or convalescent, the COVID-19 samples came from the United States, Italy and Spain. T cells, B-cell-depleted T cells, or PBMCs supplied cDNA or gDNA.

The count of this clone is one. The germline gives CDR1 WNHNN, CDR2 SYGVQD (reference sequence). V was clipped by 3 bases and J by 0 bases; unmatched bases: 2. The CDR3 has 15 amino acids. Study processing details: Amplification from reference gene primers served as the basis for estimated nucleated cell counts. The method was immunoSEQ multiplex PCR; TCRdb's version includes in-frame clones alone and lacks a portion of them. V, J and clone size derive from that table, while D and trimming were established from the DNA sequence. The table shows 110,000 or so clones, with 65% to 90% occurring only once.

This TCR came from an elderly woman with active or convalescent COVID-19. The sequenced sample consisted of peripheral blood. The rearrangement links TRBV10-1 to TRBJ2-1; the match to TRBD2 covers 7 bases. Written as DNA, the CDR3 is TGCGCCAGCAGTGAAGGCGGGAGCTCCTACAATGAGCAGTTCTTC. It yields the protein CASSEGGSSYNEQFF.